The rows below give T cell receptor beta chains drawn from one sample of a study of PD-1 blockade in classical Hodgkin lymphoma. Assay used: immunoSEQ multiplex PCR; TCRdb lists only in-frame clones, some missing. The sample comprises some 24,000 clones, 72% of which are singletons, and roughly 27% rests with the top ten. The material was peripheral blood mononuclear cells (PBMCs), obtained before the fourth cycle of nivolumab. All receptors derive from a human donor with classical Hodgkin lymphoma. The CDR3 runs from the conserved cysteine through the conserved F or W.

TRBV7-2	TRBJ1-1	CASSLEANTEAFF
TRBV5-1	TRBJ1-2	CASSFGGNSNSNYGYTF
TRBV28	TRBJ1-4	CASSPGQAVNEKLFF
TRBV6-6	TRBJ2-3	CASSSQGVTQYF
TRBV18	TRBJ1-2	CASSPGLGFYGYTF
TRBV6-5	TRBJ2-1	CASGASGQGIGEQFF
TRBV7-9	TRBJ1-6	CASSLRDRVDSPLHF
TRBV6-5	TRBJ1-5	CASSYGGTSNQPQHF
TRBV5-6	TRBJ2-7	CASSFDGGNDEQYF
TRBV18	TRBJ1-2	CASSPEHRGYTF
TRBV6-5	TRBJ2-7	CASRMDRVNEQYF
TRBV7-8	TRBJ2-7	CASRTNIGTYEQYF
TRBV2	TRBJ2-5	CASQVLVRETQYF